This TCR beta chain was recovered during a study of blood T cell repertoires in COVID-19. The CDR3 has 14 amino acids. Germline V CDR1 and CDR2: SNHLY, FYNNEI. V lost 8 bases and J 3 bases, leaving 13 bases between the germline ends. Clones were sequenced by immunoSEQ multiplex PCR, and TCRdb holds only the in-frame ones, with some missing. The sample consists of under 85,000 clones, roughly 80% of them appearing once. This chain connects TRBV2 to TRBJ1-4; D not resolved. Sequencing was performed on peripheral blood. The source of this sequence is a man between 60 and 75 years old with active or convalescent COVID-19. CDR3 nucleotides: TGTGCCAGCTTCTTCGGGGTCGCTAATGAAAAACTGTTTTTT. Protein sequence: CASFFGVANEKLFF.